This is a list of T cell receptor beta chains from one sample in a study of blood T cell repertoires in COVID-19. This table comes from immunoSEQ multiplex PCR, and its TCRdb copy is limited to in-frame clones, with some not included. The sample lists approximately 150,000 clones, 75% to 90% occurring once. Material for sequencing was PBMCs or T cells enriched from blood (not recorded which). These receptors were collected from a woman in her thirties or forties who had been exposed to COVID-19. Each CDR3 is given with its conserved first and last residue. Each record gives: J gene, D gene, clone size, V gene, CDR3 protein, CDR3 DNA. A D gene is named only where the DNA matches it firmly. Clone size, where shown, is once, few, many, or a class for clones that have expanded.

>TRBJ2-7|TRBD2|-|TRBV6-5
CASSRGRHSYEQYF
TGTGCCAGCAGTCGCGGGAGGCACTCCTACGAGCAGTACTTC
>TRBJ2-5|TRBD2|-|TRBV9
CASSSKGTSGGREETQYF
TGTGCCAGCAGCTCCAAGGGGACTAGCGGGGGCCGGGAGGAGACCCAGTACTTC
>TRBJ1-5|-|-|TRBV7-2
CASSLSPKGGNQPQHF
TGTGCCAGCAGCTTATCACCCAAGGGAGGCAATCAGCCCCAGCATTTT
>TRBJ2-1|TRBD2|-|TRBV10-3
CAISEGTSGNNEQFF
TGTGCCATCAGTGAAGGGACTAGCGGAAACAATGAGCAGTTCTTC
>TRBJ1-4|TRBD1|-|TRBV25-1
CASSKGQGGEKLFF
TGTGCCAGCAGCAAGGGACAGGGAGGTGAAAAACTGTTTTTT
>TRBJ1-2|-|once|TRBV5-1
CASSLGLQGYGYTF
TGCGCCAGCAGCTTGGGTTTGCAGGGCTATGGCTACACCTTC
>TRBJ1-2|-|-|TRBV12-3/TRBV12-4
CASSPRGLYGYTF
TGTGCCAGCAGCCCGCGGGGCCTCTATGGCTACACCTTC
>TRBJ2-5|-|-|TRBV6-5
CASSYPGTAGTQYF
TGTGCCAGCAGTTACCCCGGGACAGCGGGGACCCAGTACTTC
>TRBJ2-7|-|-|TRBV19
CASSWAGQAYEQYF
TGTGCCAGTAGCTGGGCCGGCCAAGCCTACGAGCAGTACTTC
>TRBJ2-7|TRBD1|-|TRBV5-1
CATSSGQGTYEQYF
TGCGCCACCTCTTCAGGACAGGGGACCTACGAGCAGTACTTC
>TRBJ2-6|-|-|TRBV7-2
CASSLTRGSGANVLTF
TGTGCCAGCAGCTTAACCAGGGGCTCTGGGGCCAACGTCCTGACTTTC
>TRBJ2-5|-|-|TRBV29-1
CSCRGSRQETQYF
TGCAGCTGTCGCGGAAGTAGGCAAGAGACCCAGTACTTC
>TRBJ2-1|TRBD1|few|TRBV19
CASSVGQGDYNEQFF
TGTGCCAGTAGCGTGGGACAGGGGGATTACAATGAGCAGTTCTTC
>TRBJ1-2|-|once|TRBV9
CATGGANYGYTF
TGTGCCACCGGGGGGGCTAACTATGGCTACACCTTC
>TRBJ2-7|TRBD2|-|TRBV28
CASSPLAGTYEQYF
TGTGCCAGCAGCCCGCTAGCGGGAACATACGAGCAGTACTTC
>TRBJ1-1|TRBD1|-|TRBV4-1
CASSQVIGQGREAFF
TGCGCCAGCAGCCAAGTTATTGGACAGGGGAGGGAAGCTTTCTTT
>TRBJ2-7|-|-|TRBV7-2
CARDRWRDFYEQYF
TGTGCCAGGGACCGCTGGAGGGACTTCTACGAGCAGTACTTC
>TRBJ2-3|-|-|TRBV6-2/TRBV6-3
CASSTRGTDTQYF
TGTGCCAGCAGCACGCGAGGCACAGATACGCAGTATTTT
>TRBJ2-7|TRBD2|-|TRBV5-1
CASSGASSGSYEQYF
TGCGCCAGCAGCGGTGCGTCTAGCGGCTCCTACGAGCAGTACTTC
>TRBJ2-7|TRBD2|-|TRBV7-9
CASSVTSGGGLEQYF
TGTGCCAGCAGCGTGACTAGCGGGGGTGGTCTGGAGCAGTACTTC
>TRBJ2-7|TRBD1|-|TRBV14
CASSLWDSSYEQYF
TGTGCCAGCAGCCTCTGGGACAGTTCCTACGAGCAGTACTTC
>TRBJ2-1|TRBD1|-|TRBV23-1
CASSQSKGTDYNEQFF
TGCGCCAGCAGTCAATCGAAGGGGACAGACTACAATGAGCAGTTCTTC
>TRBJ1-4|-|-|TRBV19
CASSGGARTNEKLFF
TGTGCCAGTAGTGGCGGGGCGCGAACTAATGAAAAACTGTTTTTT
>TRBJ2-2|TRBD2|-|TRBV7-2
CALSSGRAGELFF
TGTGCCTTGTCTAGCGGGAGGGCCGGGGAGCTGTTTTTT
>TRBJ2-5|-|-|TRBV7-9
CASSLDSQETQYF
TGTGCCAGCAGCTTAGACAGCCAAGAGACCCAGTACTTC
>TRBJ2-1|-|-|TRBV15
CATSREARSVNEQFF
TGTGCCACCAGCAGAGAGGCTAGGTCTGTCAATGAGCAGTTCTTC
>TRBJ1-6|-|-|TRBV5-4
CASTDWAGNSPLHF
TGTGCCAGCACCGATTGGGCGGGGAATTCACCCCTCCACTTT
>TRBJ2-7|TRBD2|once|TRBV6-2/TRBV6-3
CASSLTGTSGTYEQYF
TGTGCCAGCAGTCTAACCGGGACTAGCGGGACCTACGAGCAGTACTTC
>TRBJ2-1|-|-|TRBV9
CASSVGQSNYNEQFF
TGTGCCAGCAGCGTAGGACAGTCTAACTACAATGAGCAGTTCTTC
>TRBJ1-4|TRBD1|once|TRBV2
CASTGQDEKLFF
TGTGCCAGCACGGGACAGGATGAAAAACTGTTTTTT
>TRBJ2-7|-|-|TRBV5-6
CASSLSTERQYF
TGTGCCAGCAGCTTGAGCACCGAGAGGCAATACTTC
>TRBJ2-3|-|-|TRBV14
CASSQEDWTAGTQYF
TGTGCCAGCAGCCAAGAGGACTGGACTGCAGGAACGCAGTATTTT
>TRBJ1-5|-|-|TRBV6-2/TRBV6-3
CASSYRGPFTPHF
TGTGCCAGCAGTTACCGTGGCCCATTCACACCGCATTTT
>TRBJ1-4|-|-|TRBV28
CASSTTAVATNEKLFF
TGTGCCAGCAGCACTACCGCAGTTGCAACTAATGAAAAACTGTTTTTT
>TRBJ2-1|TRBD2|-|TRBV13
CASSPGTSGSSDYNEQFF
TGTGCCAGCAGCCCCGGGACTAGCGGAAGTTCTGACTACAATGAGCAGTTCTTC
>TRBJ2-7|TRBD2|-|TRBV6-1
CASSDRAGKVNEQYF
TGTGCCAGCAGTGACAGAGCGGGAAAAGTTAACGAGCAGTACTTC
>TRBJ1-2|TRBD1|few|TRBV9
CASSGSQGAAYGYTF
TGTGCCAGCAGCGGCTCTCAGGGGGCTGCCTATGGCTACACCTTC
>TRBJ1-3|-|-|TRBV19
CASSQAAGSVSGNTIYF
TGTGCCAGTAGTCAAGCGGCGGGGAGCGTCTCTGGAAACACCATATATTTT
>TRBJ1-5|TRBD1|-|TRBV5-1
CASSLTAGGYQPQHF
TGCGCCAGCAGCTTGACAGCAGGGGGTTATCAGCCCCAGCATTTT
>TRBJ2-7|-|-|TRBV11-2
CASSFKPGNEQYF
TGTGCCAGCAGCTTTAAACCGGGTAACGAGCAGTACTTC
>TRBJ2-7|TRBD2|-|TRBV28
CASSSPGGRAHEQYF
TGTGCCAGCAGTTCCCCGGGCGGGAGGGCCCACGAGCAGTACTTC
>TRBJ2-5|-|-|TRBV7-7
CASSLGFGKETQYF
TGTGCCAGCAGCTTAGGGTTCGGGAAAGAGACCCAGTACTTC
>TRBJ2-1|TRBD2|once|TRBV5-1
CASSPGTSGRAEQFF
TGCGCCAGCAGCCCCGGGACTAGCGGGAGGGCTGAGCAGTTCTTC
>TRBJ1-2|-|-|TRBV27
CASSLLGRGIGYTF
TGTGCCAGCAGTTTATTAGGGAGGGGGATTGGCTACACCTTC
>TRBJ2-5|TRBD2|-|TRBV13
CASSSGLAGETQYF
TGTGCCAGCAGCTCCGGACTAGCGGGCGAGACCCAGTACTTC
>TRBJ2-2|TRBD2|-|TRBV9
CASSLLLAGVTGELFF
TGTGCCAGCAGCCTCCTCCTAGCGGGAGTCACCGGGGAGCTGTTTTTT
>TRBJ1-1|-|-|TRBV5-6
CASSLRTDANTEAFF
TGTGCCAGCAGCCTAAGGACAGACGCGAACACTGAAGCTTTCTTT
>TRBJ2-3|-|-|TRBV6-1
CASSDRLLPQYF
TGTGCCAGCAGTGACCGTCTCCTTCCGCAGTATTTT
>TRBJ1-3|-|-|TRBV19
CAGLKYPRSGNTIYF
TGTGCCGGCCTTAAATACCCTCGCTCTGGAAACACCATATATTTT
>TRBJ2-1|TRBD2|-|TRBV27
CASSLFTPKKGLAGVSYNEQFF
TGTGCCAGCAGTTTATTTACACCCAAGAAGGGACTAGCGGGAGTATCCTACAATGAGCAGTTCTTC